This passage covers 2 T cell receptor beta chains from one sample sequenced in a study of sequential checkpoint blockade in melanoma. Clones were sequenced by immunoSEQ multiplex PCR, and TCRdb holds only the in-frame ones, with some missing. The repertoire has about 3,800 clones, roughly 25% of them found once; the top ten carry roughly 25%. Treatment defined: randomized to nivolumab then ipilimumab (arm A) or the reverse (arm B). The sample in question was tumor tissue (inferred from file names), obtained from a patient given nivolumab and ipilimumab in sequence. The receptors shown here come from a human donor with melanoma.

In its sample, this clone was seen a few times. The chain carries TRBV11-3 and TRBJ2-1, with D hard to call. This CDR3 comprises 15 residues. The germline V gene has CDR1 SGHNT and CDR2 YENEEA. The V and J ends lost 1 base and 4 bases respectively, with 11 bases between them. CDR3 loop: CASSLGSPVYNEQFF. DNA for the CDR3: TGTGCCAGCAGCTTAGGGTCACCGGTGTACAATGAGCAGTTCTTC.

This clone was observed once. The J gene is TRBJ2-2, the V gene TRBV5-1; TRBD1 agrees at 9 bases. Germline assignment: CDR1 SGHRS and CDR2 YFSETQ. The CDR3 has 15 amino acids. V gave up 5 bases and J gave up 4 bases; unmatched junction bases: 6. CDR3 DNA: TGCGCCAGCAGTACATGGACAGGGGTCACCGGGGAGCTGTTTTTT. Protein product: CASSTWTGVTGELFF.